This entry is about one T cell receptor (beta chain). This sample stems from a study of blood T cell repertoires in COVID-19. The wider study: Collection of acute and convalescent COVID-19 samples took place in the United States, Italy and Spain.

The method was immunoSEQ multiplex PCR; TCRdb's version includes in-frame clones alone and lacks a portion of them. The sample has roughly 100,000 clones, approximately 80% seen once. The receptor comes from a man aged 55 to 70 with acute or convalescent COVID-19. Sequenced material: peripheral blood.

CDR3 DNA sequence: TGTGCCATCAAACGGCGGGACACTGAAGCTTTCTTT. Translated: CAIKRRDTEAFF. This chain joins TRBV10-3 and TRBJ1-1; D gene uncertain. The CDR3 has 12 amino acids. V shed 7 bases and J shed 3 bases, with 9 bases lying between them. CDR1 ENHRY and CDR2 SYGVKD come from the germline V gene.